This T cell receptor (beta chain) was documented in a study of cytomegalovirus exposure and HLA in healthy donors (dated by TCRdb to between 2016 and 2019). The study in broad terms: The 500 to 800 repertoires of the first cohort and the 120 validation repertoires were produced on the same platform, according to a later analysis. The study aimed to test whether signatures of past pathogen exposure could be identified by cataloging public T cell receptors. To predict cytomegalovirus infection status, the study combined high-throughput TCR immunosequencing, statistical association of individual TCRs with disease status, and machine learning. Besides the first cohort of under 700 subjects, a separate validation cohort made up of over 100 different subjects was used. Broad study findings and their caveats: In both the original and validation cohorts, the classifier was reported to diagnose cytomegalovirus status with high specificity and sensitivity. It was suggested by the authors that the approach could potentially be generalized to other disease states and immunological phenotypes. A later analysis lacked HLA typing for the validation cohort, so it scored co-occurrence in that cohort across all 120 repertoires. A few of the identified cytomegalovirus-associated TCR beta chains were confirmed in vitro to be specific for cytomegalovirus antigens. Subsequent analysis determined that TCRs grouped into clusters in the first cohort also showed a tendency toward co-occurrence across the roughly 110 validation repertoires, and about 94% of cluster scores exceeded 0. The study gave a list of over 150 TCR beta chains associated with cytomegalovirus. While some public TCRs were present in many individuals, most TCR sequences turned up only very rarely across donors.

Donors formed part of the validation cohort, which comprised 120 subjects and was distinct from the first cohort of over 500 subjects. CDR1 is given as WSHSY and CDR2 as SAAADI, both from the germline V gene. For this chain, trimming is 2 bases at the V end and 7 bases at the J end, and the number of junction bases without a gene match is 7. CDR3 length: 14 amino acids, cysteine to phenylalanine. Here the CDR3 DNA is all that survives: 42 bases in frame from base 1. Libraries were made using the immunoSEQ multiplex PCR assay. For the original study's pipeline: A statistical classification framework was built for diagnosing cytomegalovirus status from the catalog of TCR beta chain sequences. TCRdb's version of the immuneACCESS table is confined to in-frame rearrangements and falls short of the full clone set. An unresolved V gene accounts for under half of the shortfall where checked; the remainder is of unknown origin. D and trimming come from the DNA, and the V and J calls and clone size come from that table. This sample holds 250,000 to 400,000 clones; around 90% were observed only once. Around 0.96% of the sample is in the top ten clones.

Note on this clone: Its antigen has not been determined. Base qualities are not recorded, but no much larger clone differs from it by a single base.

The sample consisted of PBMCs. This receptor was identified in a young man in good health and CMV-seronegative. The rearranged chain carries TRBV10-2 and TRBJ1-2; TRBD1 fits 7 bases in the junction. In nucleotide form, the sequence is TGCGCCAGCAGTGAGAACAGGGGAAGGGCTGGCTACACCTTC. The translation is CASSENRGRAGYTF.